This is a list of T cell receptor beta chains from one sample in a study of blood T cell repertoires in COVID-19. The data were produced by immunoSEQ multiplex PCR, yet TCRdb's version contains in-frame clones alone and is incomplete. The table includes almost 70,000 clones, roughly 80% detected once. Material: peripheral blood. These receptor sequences come from a man aged 60-69 years with acute or convalescent COVID-19. CDR3s leave out the opening cysteine and the closing phenylalanine or tryptophan. Fields, in order: J gene, V gene, CDR3 protein.

TRBJ1-1	TRBV27	ASNPQGAEEAF
TRBJ1-3	TRBV7-2	ASSFHYSGNTIY
TRBJ1-1	TRBV5-8	ASRANRGTEAF
TRBJ1-2	TRBV7-2	ASSYLFGSAGGYT
TRBJ1-5	TRBV7-9	ATSRDNQPQH
TRBJ1-4	TRBV7-9	ASSLTNEKLF
TRBJ2-5	TRBV5-8	ASSLGSGTFGETQY
TRBJ1-6	TRBV3-1/TRBV3-2	ASRGPDNSPLH
TRBJ2-2	TRBV5-1	ASSLGHRDTSTGELF
TRBJ2-1	TRBV15	ATSRLSGEYNEQF
TRBJ1-3	TRBV14	ASSQANRGNTIY
TRBJ2-5	TRBV12-5	ASEGTGQETQY
TRBJ2-5	TRBV19	ASSIVWGLQETQY
TRBJ1-1	TRBV6-5	ASAGTAMGNTEAF
TRBJ2-2	TRBV5-1	ASSSRTGTGGELF
TRBJ2-5	TRBV18	ASSPPTQETQY
TRBJ1-1	TRBV6-4	ASSDSSRNTEAF
TRBJ2-7	TRBV7-2	ASSQGLAGYEQY
TRBJ1-1	TRBV12-3/TRBV12-4	ASSQNTEAF
TRBJ2-5	TRBV7-2	ASSLVRQGARSETQY
TRBJ2-3	TRBV4-2	ASSQDPADTQY
TRBJ1-1	TRBV5-4	ASSSVAGNTEAF
TRBJ2-4	TRBV19	ASSLLSAGLNIQY
TRBJ2-5	TRBV7-2	ASSLVSGGARETQY
TRBJ1-4	TRBV7-2	ASSGPGSEKLF
TRBJ1-5	TRBV6-6	ASSYSTNNQPQH
TRBJ2-7	TRBV18	ASSSRDRGGSFSYEQY
TRBJ2-2	TRBV19	ASTSGRTNTGELF
TRBJ2-7	TRBV7-7	ASSSGPGQGYEQY
TRBJ2-3	TRBV7-2	ASSPHGTRAPDTQY
TRBJ2-1	TRBV4-1	ASRRTGSNNEQF
TRBJ2-7	TRBV24-1	ATSDLDTYEQY
TRBJ2-7	TRBV6-2/TRBV6-3	ASSSGVYEQY
TRBJ2-1	TRBV4-1	ASSPTPGSDEQF
TRBJ1-6	TRBV27	ASSFGTGTANSPLH
TRBJ1-5	TRBV5-1	ASKTGADSNQPQH
TRBJ2-5	TRBV7-2	ASSRGSRGIQETQY
TRBJ1-4	TRBV4-3	ASSPGASRATNEKLF
TRBJ1-2	TRBV3-1/TRBV3-2	ASSQLTGDYGYT
TRBJ1-4	TRBV4-3	ASSADRGYNEKLF
TRBJ2-5	TRBV14	ASSQDYSQQGMQETQY
TRBJ1-2	TRBV27	ASSRGQGFGGYT
TRBJ2-2	TRBV27	ASSRGGSTNTGELF
TRBJ2-1	TRBV27	ASSTLGQGVNEQF
TRBJ1-5	TRBV11-2	ASSLRQGSPQPQH
TRBJ2-1	TRBV6-4	ASSERPGGQNEQF
TRBJ1-2	TRBV10-3	AISESKGTGGYT
TRBJ1-4	TRBV29-1	SVESPTANEKLF
TRBJ1-3	TRBV7-9	ASSSRGPDTIY
TRBJ1-4	TRBV7-9	ASSRGSARNDEKLF
TRBJ1-2	TRBV11-2	ASSLDPGLTPSGGYGYT
TRBJ2-7	TRBV4-1	ASSQVGGSSYEQY
TRBJ1-2	TRBV28	ASSLGTHGYT
TRBJ2-7	TRBV11-1	ASSLFRDLKSSEQY
TRBJ1-2	TRBV6-1	ASSAPGSMGSTNYGYT